A single T cell receptor beta chain is shown here with its context. Its antigen is undetermined. Germline V gene data show CDR1 as SQVTM and CDR2 as ANQGSEA. This CDR3 has 14 residues. J was trimmed by 10 bases and V by 7 bases; bases with no gene match: 16. MiXCR was run by TCRdb on the reads, yielding one entry per CDR3 protein. Among some 300,000 distinct CDR3 sequences listed, around 10% were seen once. The source of the sample is a study of T cell repertoires in cytomegalovirus infection. Study overall: TCR beta signatures that were public indicated CMV infection and matching HLA type.

Study findings and constraints: Carriers of CMV plus the relevant HLA were identified by cumulative public TCR beta family frequency. CMV-specific HLA-C-restricted TCR beta clonotypes dominated the ex vivo response.

The sequencing input was PBMCs. The source is a human donor in good health (CMV status not recorded). Some clones in this sample may be carry-over from other donors' samples. The chain joins TRBV29-1 to TRBJ2-1; 7 nucleotides align to TRBD2. The CDR3: CSAKTILGGGEQFF. DNA of the CDR3: TGCAGCGCGAAAACAATCTTGGGGGGAGGGGAGCAGTTCTTC.